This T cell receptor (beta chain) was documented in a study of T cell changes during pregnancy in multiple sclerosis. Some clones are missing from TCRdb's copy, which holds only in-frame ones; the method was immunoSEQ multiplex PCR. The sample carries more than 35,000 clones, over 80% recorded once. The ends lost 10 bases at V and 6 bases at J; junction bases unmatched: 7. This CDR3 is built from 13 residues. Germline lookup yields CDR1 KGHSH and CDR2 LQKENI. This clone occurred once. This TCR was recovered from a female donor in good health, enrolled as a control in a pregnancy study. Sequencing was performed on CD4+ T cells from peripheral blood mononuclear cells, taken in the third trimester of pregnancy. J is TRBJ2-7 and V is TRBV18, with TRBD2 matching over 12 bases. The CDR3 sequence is CATAGTSGFEQYF. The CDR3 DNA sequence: TGTGCCACGGCCGGGACTAGCGGGTTCGAGCAGTACTTC.